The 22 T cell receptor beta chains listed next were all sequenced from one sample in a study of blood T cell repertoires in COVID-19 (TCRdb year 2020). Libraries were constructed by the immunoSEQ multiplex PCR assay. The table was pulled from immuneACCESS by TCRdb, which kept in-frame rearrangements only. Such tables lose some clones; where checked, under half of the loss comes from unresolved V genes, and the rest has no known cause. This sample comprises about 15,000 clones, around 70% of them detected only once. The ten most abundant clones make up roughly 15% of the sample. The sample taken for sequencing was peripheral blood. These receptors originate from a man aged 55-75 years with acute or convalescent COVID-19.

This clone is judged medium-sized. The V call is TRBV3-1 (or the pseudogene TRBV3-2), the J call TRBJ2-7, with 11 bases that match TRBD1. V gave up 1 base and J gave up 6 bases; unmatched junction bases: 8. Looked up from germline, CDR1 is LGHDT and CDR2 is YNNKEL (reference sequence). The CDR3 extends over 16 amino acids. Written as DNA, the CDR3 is TGTGCCAGCAGCCAAGGATTAGCGGGGACAGGGGGCGAGCAGTACTTC. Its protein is CASSQGLAGTGGEQYF.

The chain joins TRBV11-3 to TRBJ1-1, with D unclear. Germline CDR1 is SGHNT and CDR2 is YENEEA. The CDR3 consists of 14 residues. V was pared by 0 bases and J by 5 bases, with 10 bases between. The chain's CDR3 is CASSLDPSGTEAFF. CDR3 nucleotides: TGTGCCAGCAGCTTAGATCCGAGCGGGACTGAAGCTTTCTTT. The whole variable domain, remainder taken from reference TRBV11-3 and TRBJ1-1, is EAGVVQSPRYKIIEKKQPVAFWCNPISGHNTLYWYLQNLGQGPELLIRYENEEAVDDSQLPKDRFSAERLKGVDSTLKIQPAELGDSAVYLCASSLDPSGTEAFFGQGTRLTVV.

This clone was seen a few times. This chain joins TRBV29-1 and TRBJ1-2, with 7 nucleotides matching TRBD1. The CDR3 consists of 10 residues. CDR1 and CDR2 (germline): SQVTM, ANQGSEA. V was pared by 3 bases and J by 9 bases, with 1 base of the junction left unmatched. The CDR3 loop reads CSVDRGSYTF. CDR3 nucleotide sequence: TGCAGCGTTGACAGGGGGAGCTACACCTTC. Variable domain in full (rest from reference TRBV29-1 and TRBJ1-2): SAVISQKPSRDICQRGTSLTIQCQVDSQVTMMFWYRQQPGQSLTLIATANQGSEATYESGFVIDKFPISRPNLTFSTLTVSNMSPEDSSIYLCSVDRGSYTFGSGTRLTVV.

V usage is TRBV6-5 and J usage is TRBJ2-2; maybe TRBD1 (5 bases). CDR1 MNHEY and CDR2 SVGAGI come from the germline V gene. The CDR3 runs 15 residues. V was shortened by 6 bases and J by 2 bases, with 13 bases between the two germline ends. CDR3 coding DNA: TGTGCCAGCAGCCTTGGACACGTAAACACCGGGGAGCTGTTTTTT. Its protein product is CASSLGHVNTGELFF.

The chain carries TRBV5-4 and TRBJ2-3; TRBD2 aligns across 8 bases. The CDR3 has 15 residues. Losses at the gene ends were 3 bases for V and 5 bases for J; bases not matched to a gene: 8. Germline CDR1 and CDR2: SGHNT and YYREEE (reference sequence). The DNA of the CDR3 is TGTGCCAGCAGCTCAAGCGGGGGTGCCGAAGATACGCAGTATTTT. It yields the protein CASSSSGGAEDTQYF.

CDR3 protein: CASSLSGGAGGNIQYF. The CDR3 bases are TGTGCCAGCAGTTTATCGGGGGGGGCCGGGGGGAACATTCAGTACTTC. The chain is built from TRBV27 and TRBJ2-4; D possibly corresponds to TRBD2 (7 bases). The CDR3 has 16 residues. From germline, CDR1 is MNHEY and CDR2 SMNVEV (reference sequence). Between the trimmed V and J ends, which lost 0 bases and 7 bases, there was a span of 16 bases.

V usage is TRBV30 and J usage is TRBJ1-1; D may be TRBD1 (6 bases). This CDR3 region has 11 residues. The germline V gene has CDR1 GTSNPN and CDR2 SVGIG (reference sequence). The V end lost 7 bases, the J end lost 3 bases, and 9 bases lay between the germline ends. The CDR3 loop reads CALQGDTEAFF. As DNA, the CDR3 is TGTGCCTTACAGGGAGACACTGAAGCTTTCTTT.

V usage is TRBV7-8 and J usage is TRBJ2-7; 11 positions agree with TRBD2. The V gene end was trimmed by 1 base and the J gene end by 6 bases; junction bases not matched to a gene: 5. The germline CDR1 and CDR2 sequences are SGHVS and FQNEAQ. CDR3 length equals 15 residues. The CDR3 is CASSLGSGRVFEQYF. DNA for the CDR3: TGTGCCAGCAGCTTAGGTAGCGGGAGGGTTTTCGAGCAGTACTTC. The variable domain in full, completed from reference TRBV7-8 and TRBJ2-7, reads GAGVSQSPRYKVAKRGQDVALRCDPISGHVSLFWYQQALGQGPEFLTYFQNEAQLDKSGLPSDRFFAERPEGSVSTLKIQRTQQEDSAVYLCASSLGSGRVFEQYFGPGTRLTVT.

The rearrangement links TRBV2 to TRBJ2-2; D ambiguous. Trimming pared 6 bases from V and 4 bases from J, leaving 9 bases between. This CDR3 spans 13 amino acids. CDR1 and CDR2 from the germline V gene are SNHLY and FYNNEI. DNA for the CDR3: TGTGCCAGCAGCCTAGAATCCACCGGGGAGCTGTTTTTT. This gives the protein CASSLESTGELFF. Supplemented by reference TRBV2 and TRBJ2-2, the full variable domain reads EPEVTQTPSHQVTQMGQEVILRCVPISNHLYFYWYRQILGQKVEFLVSFYNNEISEKSEIFDDQFSVERPDGSNFTLKIRSTKLEDSAMYFCASSLESTGELFFGEGSRLTVL.

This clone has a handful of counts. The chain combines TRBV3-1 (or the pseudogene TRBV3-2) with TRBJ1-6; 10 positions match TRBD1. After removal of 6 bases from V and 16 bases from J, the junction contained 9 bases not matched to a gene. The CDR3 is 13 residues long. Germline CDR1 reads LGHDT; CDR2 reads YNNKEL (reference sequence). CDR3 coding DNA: TGTGCCAGCAGGAAGAGACAGGGGGCCTATCTCCACTTT. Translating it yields CASRKRQGAYLHF.

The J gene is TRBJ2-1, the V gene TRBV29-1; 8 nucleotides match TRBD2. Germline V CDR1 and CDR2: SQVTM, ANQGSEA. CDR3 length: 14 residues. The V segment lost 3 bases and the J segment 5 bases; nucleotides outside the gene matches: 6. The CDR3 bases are TGCAGCGTTGACCGGGGGGGCCGGAACAATGAGCAGTTCTTC. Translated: CSVDRGGRNNEQFF.

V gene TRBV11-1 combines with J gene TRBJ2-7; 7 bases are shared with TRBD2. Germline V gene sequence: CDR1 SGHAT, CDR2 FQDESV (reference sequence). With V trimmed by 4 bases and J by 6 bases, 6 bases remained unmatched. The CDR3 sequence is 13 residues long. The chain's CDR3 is CASSSGLDAEQYF. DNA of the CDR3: TGTGCCAGCAGCTCTGGACTAGACGCCGAGCAGTACTTC.

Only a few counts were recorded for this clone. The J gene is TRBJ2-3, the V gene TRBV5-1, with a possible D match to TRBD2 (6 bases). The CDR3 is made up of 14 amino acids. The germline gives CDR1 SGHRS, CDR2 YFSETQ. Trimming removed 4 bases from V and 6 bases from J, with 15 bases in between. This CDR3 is CASSPQTSSDTQYF. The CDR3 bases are TGCGCCAGCAGCCCCCAGACTAGTTCGGATACGCAGTATTTT.

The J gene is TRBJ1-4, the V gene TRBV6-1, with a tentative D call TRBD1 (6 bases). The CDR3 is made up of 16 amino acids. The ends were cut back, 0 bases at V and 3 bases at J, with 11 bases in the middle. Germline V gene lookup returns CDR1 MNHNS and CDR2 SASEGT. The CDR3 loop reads CASSEALGASNEKLFF. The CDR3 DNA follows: TGTGCCAGCAGTGAAGCGCTGGGGGCATCTAATGAAAAACTGTTTTTT.

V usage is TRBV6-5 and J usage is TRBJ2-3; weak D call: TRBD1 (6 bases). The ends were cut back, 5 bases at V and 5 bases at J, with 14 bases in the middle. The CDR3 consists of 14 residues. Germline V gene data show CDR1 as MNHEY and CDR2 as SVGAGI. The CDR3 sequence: CASSLQGRIDTQYF. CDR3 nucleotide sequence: TGTGCCAGCAGTCTACAGGGTAGGATAGATACGCAGTATTTT.

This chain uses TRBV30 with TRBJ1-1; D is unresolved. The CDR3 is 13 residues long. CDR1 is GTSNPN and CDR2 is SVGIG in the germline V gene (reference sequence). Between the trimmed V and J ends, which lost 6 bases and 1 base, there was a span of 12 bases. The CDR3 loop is CACVEYKNTEAFF. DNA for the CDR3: TGTGCCTGTGTCGAATACAAGAACACTGAAGCTTTCTTT.

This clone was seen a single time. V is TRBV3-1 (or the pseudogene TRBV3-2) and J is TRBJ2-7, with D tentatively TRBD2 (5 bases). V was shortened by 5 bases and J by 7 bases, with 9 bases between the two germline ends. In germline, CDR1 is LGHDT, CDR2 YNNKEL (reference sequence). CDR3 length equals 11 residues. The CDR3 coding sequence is TGTGCCAGCAGCGGGAGAGAGGAGCAGTACTTC. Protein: CASSGREEQYF.

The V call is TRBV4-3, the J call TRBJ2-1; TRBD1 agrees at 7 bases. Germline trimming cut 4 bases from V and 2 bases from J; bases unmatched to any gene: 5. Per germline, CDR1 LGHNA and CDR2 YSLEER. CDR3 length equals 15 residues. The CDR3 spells CASSRGTATYNEQFF. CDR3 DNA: TGCGCCAGCAGCCGTGGGACAGCAACCTACAATGAGCAGTTCTTC.

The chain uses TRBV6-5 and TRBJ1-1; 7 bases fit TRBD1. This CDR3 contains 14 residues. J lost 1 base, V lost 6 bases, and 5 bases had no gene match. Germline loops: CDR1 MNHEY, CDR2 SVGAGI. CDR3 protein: CASRPRQGNTEAFF. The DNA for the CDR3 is TGTGCCAGCAGGCCGAGACAGGGGAACACTGAAGCTTTCTTT.

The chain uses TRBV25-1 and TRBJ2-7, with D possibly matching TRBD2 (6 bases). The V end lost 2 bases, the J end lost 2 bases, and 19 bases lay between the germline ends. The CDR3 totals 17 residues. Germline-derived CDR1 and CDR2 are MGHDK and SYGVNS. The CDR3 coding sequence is TGTGCCAGCAGTGAAGGCACGGCCGGAGGGAAAACCTACGAGCAGTACTTC. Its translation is CASSEGTAGGKTYEQYF.

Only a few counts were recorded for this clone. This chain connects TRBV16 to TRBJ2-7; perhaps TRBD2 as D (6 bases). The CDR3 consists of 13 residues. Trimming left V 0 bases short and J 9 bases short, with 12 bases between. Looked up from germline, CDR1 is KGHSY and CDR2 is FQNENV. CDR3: CASSQSSSSVQYF. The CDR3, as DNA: TGTGCCAGCAGCCAATCCTCATCTAGCGTGCAGTACTTC.

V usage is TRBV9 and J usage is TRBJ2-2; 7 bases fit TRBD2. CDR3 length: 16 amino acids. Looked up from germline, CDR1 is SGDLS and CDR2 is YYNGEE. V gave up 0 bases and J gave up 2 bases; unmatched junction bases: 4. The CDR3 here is CASSVGSSGNTGELFF. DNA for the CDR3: TGTGCCAGCAGCGTAGGGTCTAGCGGAAACACCGGGGAGCTGTTTTTT. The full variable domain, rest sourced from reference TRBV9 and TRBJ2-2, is DSGVTQTPKHLITATGQRVTLRCSPRSGDLSVYWYQQSLDQGLQFLIQYYNGEERAKGNILERFSAQQFPDLHSELNLSSLELGDSALYFCASSVGSSGNTGELFFGEGSRLTVL.